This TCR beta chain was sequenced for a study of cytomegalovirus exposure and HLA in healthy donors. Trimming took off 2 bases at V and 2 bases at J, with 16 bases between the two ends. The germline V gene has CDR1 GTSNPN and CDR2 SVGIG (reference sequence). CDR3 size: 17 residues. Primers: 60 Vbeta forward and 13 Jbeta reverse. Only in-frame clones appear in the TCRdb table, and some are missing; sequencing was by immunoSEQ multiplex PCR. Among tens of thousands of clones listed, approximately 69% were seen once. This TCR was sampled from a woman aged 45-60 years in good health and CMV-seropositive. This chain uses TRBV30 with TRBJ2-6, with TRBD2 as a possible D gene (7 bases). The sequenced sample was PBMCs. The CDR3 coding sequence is TGTGCCTGGAGTCATCCTTCGGGGGGCGCTGGGGCCAACGTCCTGACTTTC. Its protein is CAWSHPSGGAGANVLTF.